The 2 T cell receptor beta chains listed next were all sequenced from one sample in a study of cytomegalovirus exposure and HLA in healthy donors. Primers for the PCR totalled 60 Vbeta and 13 Jbeta. Here immunoSEQ multiplex PCR was the method, and the copy in TCRdb shows in-frame clones only, minus some. In the table there are about 210,000 clones, 60% to 80% of which are singletons. The sequenced sample consisted of PBMCs. These receptor sequences come from a male donor in good health and CMV-seronegative.

The CDR3 sequence is CASRAGGAGEKLFF. CDR3 DNA sequence: TGTGCCAGCAGAGCAGGGGGCGCCGGGGAAAAACTGTTTTTT. This chain joins TRBV6-1 and TRBJ1-4; TRBD1 aligns across 8 bases. This CDR3 contains 14 residues. Trimming removed 6 bases from V and 8 bases from J; junction bases left unmatched: 8. CDR1 and CDR2 (germline): MNHNS, SASEGT.

This clone was detected only once. The V call is TRBV6-4, the J call TRBJ1-6; D unclear. This CDR3 comprises 14 residues. Trimming took 3 bases from V and 6 from J, leaving 9 bases between them. Germline V gene sequence: CDR1 MRHNA, CDR2 SNTAGT. As DNA, the CDR3 is TGTGCCAGCAGTGAGTCGGGAGGTAATTCACCCCTCCACTTT. It translates to CASSESGGNSPLHF.